These 31 T cell receptor beta chains share one sample of origin, sequenced in a study of blood T cell repertoires in COVID-19. Here immunoSEQ multiplex PCR was the method, and the copy in TCRdb shows in-frame clones only, minus some. The sample shows 300,000 to 500,000 clones, 88% of them seen only once. Source material: PBMCs or T cells enriched from blood (not recorded which). Every receptor here comes from a woman in her 30s with acute COVID-19.

The CDR3 DNA follows: TGTGCCAGCAGCTTGCATGCGGGGGCTGGACACAATGAGCAGTTCTTC. This sequence encodes CASSLHAGAGHNEQFF. V gene TRBV5-5 combines with J gene TRBJ2-1, with a weak D call TRBD2 (7 bases). CDR1 is SGHKS, CDR2 YYEKEE, per germline (reference sequence). V shed 1 base and J shed 5 bases, with 16 bases lying between them. This CDR3 region has 16 residues.

The V call is TRBV6-4, the J call TRBJ1-2, with D possibly matching TRBD1 (6 bases). Germline V lookup: CDR1 MRHNA, CDR2 SNTAGT. V lost 3 bases, J lost 3 bases, and 11 bases lay in between. There are 14 residues in the CDR3. CDR3 DNA sequence: TGTGCCAGCAGTGAGGAATCAGGGGACTATGGCTACACCTTC. It translates to CASSEESGDYGYTF.

The chain has TRBV6-2 or TRBV6-3 and TRBJ2-5; 12 bases are shared with TRBD1. The V and J ends lost 5 bases and 5 bases, in that order; junction bases with no gene match: 6. Looked up from germline, CDR1 is MNHEY and CDR2 is SVGEGT. The CDR3 runs to 15 residues. CDR3 sequence reads: CASSVGQGARETQYF. Here the CDR3 DNA reads TGTGCCAGCAGTGTGGGACAGGGGGCGCGGGAGACCCAGTACTTC.

This sequence joins TRBV7-2 and TRBJ2-1; 8 nucleotides agree with TRBD2. There are 18 residues in the CDR3. The V and J ends lost 8 bases and 3 bases, in that order; junction bases with no gene match: 18. CDR1 is SGHTA and CDR2 is FQGNSA in the germline V gene. Here the CDR3 reads CASPYRPISGADYNEQFF. The CDR3 nucleotides are TGTGCCAGCCCTTATAGACCGATTAGCGGGGCTGACTACAATGAGCAGTTCTTC.

The chain recombines TRBV5-1 with TRBJ2-4; D might be TRBD2 (6 bases). Between the trimmed V and J ends, which lost 9 bases and 3 bases, there was a span of 31 bases. Per the germline V gene, CDR1 is SGHRS and CDR2 is YFSETQ. The CDR3 runs to 19 residues. As DNA, the CDR3 is TGCGCCATCTCCTTACGCAGCTTGGGTCGGGAGTTTAGCAAAAACATTCAGTACTTC. It encodes CAISLRSLGREFSKNIQYF.

The J gene is TRBJ2-7, the V gene TRBV12-5; D is perhaps TRBD2 (6 bases). Trimming took 0 bases from V and 3 from J, leaving 21 bases between them. The CDR3 consists of 18 residues. Per germline, CDR1 LGHNT and CDR2 FRNRAP. The CDR3 DNA sequence: TGTGCTAGTGGTTTGGTACTGGGGGGACCTAACCCCTTCTACGAGCAGTACTTC. Its protein product is CASGLVLGGPNPFYEQYF.

The chain uses TRBV18 and TRBJ1-1; TRBD1 agrees at 8 bases. CDR1 and CDR2 (germline): KGHSH, LQKENI. The CDR3 runs 16 residues. V gave up 2 bases and J gave up 0 bases; unmatched junction bases: 5. In DNA form, the CDR3 reads TGTGCCAGCTCACCAACCCGGGACAGGCTGAACACTGAAGCTTTCTTT. Translation gives CASSPTRDRLNTEAFF.

The chain carries TRBV2 and TRBJ1-1, with 7 bases identical to TRBD1. Germline-derived CDR1 and CDR2 are SNHLY and FYNNEI. After removal of 2 bases from V and 5 bases from J, the junction contained 8 bases not matched to a gene. The CDR3 runs to 15 residues. The CDR3 region is CASSELEGAETEAFF. Here the CDR3 DNA reads TGTGCCAGCAGTGAATTAGAGGGGGCGGAAACTGAAGCTTTCTTT.

The gene calls are TRBV9 and TRBJ1-2; D might be TRBD1 (6 bases). V lost 2 bases and J lost 8, with 13 bases in between. Germline CDR1 is SGDLS and CDR2 is YYNGEE. The CDR3 is made up of 13 amino acids. CDR3 sequence: CASSVGGAGGYTF. The CDR3 DNA follows: TGTGCCAGCAGCGTTGGGGGCGCAGGGGGCTACACCTTC. The full variable domain, with the rest looked up from reference TRBV9 and TRBJ1-2, is DSGVTQTPKHLITATGQRVTLRCSPRSGDLSVYWYQQSLDQGLQFLIQYYNGEERAKGNILERFSAQQFPDLHSELNLSSLELGDSALYFCASSVGGAGGYTFGSGTRLTVV.

This chain uses TRBV3-1 (or the pseudogene TRBV3-2) with TRBJ1-1, with 8 bases fitting TRBD1. V was pared by 2 bases and J by 1 base, with 3 bases of the junction left unmatched. Germline V gene data show CDR1 as LGHDT and CDR2 as YNNKEL (reference sequence). CDR3 length: 15 residues. The CDR3 region is CASSQSGTGNTEAFF. CDR3 nucleotides: TGTGCCAGCAGCCAATCAGGGACAGGGAACACTGAAGCTTTCTTT.

V is TRBV3-1 (or the pseudogene TRBV3-2) and J is TRBJ2-5; 8 positions agree with TRBD2. Trimming at V came to 0 bases and at J to 1 base, leaving 13 bases not matched to a gene. This CDR3 has 19 amino acids. CDR1 is LGHDT, CDR2 YNNKEL, per germline (reference sequence). The CDR3, as DNA: TGTGCCAGCAGCCAAGATCAGGGAGGCGAGCGGGGGACCCAAGAGACCCAGTACTTC. Translated: CASSQDQGGERGTQETQYF.

The chain links TRBV4-1 to TRBJ2-3; D is possibly TRBD2 (5 bases). The CDR3 sequence is 16 residues long. Germline V gene data show CDR1 as MGHRA and CDR2 as YSYEKL. Trimming pared 0 bases from V and 2 bases from J, leaving 12 bases between. This CDR3 reads CASSQELARITDTQYF. Here the CDR3 DNA reads TGCGCCAGCAGCCAAGAATTAGCGCGGATCACAGATACGCAGTATTTT.

The CDR3 protein is CASSITGGKGEQFF. The CDR3 DNA is TGTGCCAGTAGTATTACTGGGGGGAAGGGTGAGCAGTTCTTC. V gene TRBV19 combines with J gene TRBJ2-1, with D maybe TRBD2 (6 bases). The CDR3 consists of 14 residues. V lost 3 bases, J lost 9 bases, and 15 bases lay in between. Germline CDR1 reads LNHDA; CDR2 reads SQIVND (reference sequence).

The V call is TRBV19, the J call TRBJ1-1; no firm D call. Deletions cut 1 base from V and 2 bases from J, with 8 bases between. The length of the CDR3 is 14 residues. Germline loops: CDR1 LNHDA, CDR2 SQIVND (reference sequence). The DNA for the CDR3 is TGTGCCAGTAGTATAGGACTTACCAACACTGAAGCTTTCTTT. It yields the protein CASSIGLTNTEAFF.

The chain is built from TRBV4-3 and TRBJ2-7; TRBD1 might be the D (6 bases). This CDR3 comprises 15 residues. Germline V lookup: CDR1 LGHNA, CDR2 YSLEER. Trimming removed 3 bases at V and 3 bases at J, with 15 bases between. The CDR3 sequence: CASSQLQGTNYEQYF. The CDR3 DNA reads TGCGCCAGCAGCCAGTTACAGGGTACGAACTACGAGCAGTACTTC.

This clone was seen just once. This sequence joins TRBV12-3 or TRBV12-4 and TRBJ1-2, with 7 bases aligning to TRBD1. This CDR3 is built from 13 residues. V lost 4 bases and J lost 8; bases outside the gene matches: 7. The CDR3 loop reads CASSSTGMFGYTF. As DNA, the CDR3 is TGTGCCAGCAGTTCGACAGGGATGTTCGGCTACACCTTC.

This chain joins TRBV5-5 and TRBJ2-3; 7 bases agree with TRBD1. Germline V gene sequence: CDR1 SGHKS, CDR2 YYEKEE (reference sequence). The CDR3 is 17 amino acids. V lost 1 base, J lost 2 bases, and 10 bases stayed unmatched. The CDR3 region has the DNA TGTGCCAGCAGCTTGAGGGGCGCAGGGGGTCCCACAGATACGCAGTATTTT. It encodes CASSLRGAGGPTDTQYF.

The chain combines TRBV5-1 with TRBJ1-1; 10 nucleotides match TRBD1. The V gene end was trimmed by 5 bases and the J gene end by 3 bases; junction bases not matched to a gene: 10. The CDR3 is made up of 16 amino acids. Germline V CDR1 and CDR2: SGHRS, YFSETQ. The CDR3 loop is CASRHGQGGEYTEAFF. DNA for the CDR3: TGCGCCAGCAGGCACGGACAGGGGGGAGAGTACACTGAAGCTTTCTTT. The whole variable domain, filled in from reference TRBV5-1 and TRBJ1-1, reads KAGVTQTPRYLIKTRGQQVTLSCSPISGHRSVSWYQQTPGQGLQFLFEYFSETQRNKGNFPGRFSGRQFSNSRSEMNVSTLELGDSALYLCASRHGQGGEYTEAFFGQGTRLTVV.

This chain connects TRBV5-6 to TRBJ1-5; the D is unclear. The CDR3 covers 18 residues. Germline lookup yields CDR1 SGHDT and CDR2 YYEEEE. Trimming cost V 4 bases and J 0 bases, with 20 bases left between them. CDR3 DNA: TGTGCCAGCAGCCCACACGTCGGGAGGGCCCATAGCAATCAGCCCCAGCATTTT. This encodes CASSPHVGRAHSNQPQHF.

The CDR3 protein is CASSVEDRWETQYF. CDR3 nucleotide sequence: TGTGCCAGCAGCGTAGAGGACAGGTGGGAGACCCAGTACTTC. This sequence joins TRBV9 and TRBJ2-5; 7 bases line up with TRBD1. The germline gives CDR1 SGDLS, CDR2 YYNGEE. Trimming took 0 bases from V and 5 from J; bases not matched to a gene: 4. The CDR3 loop spans 14 amino acids.

V usage is TRBV6-5 and J usage is TRBJ1-5, with a weak D call TRBD1 (5 bases). The germline V gene encodes CDR1 MNHEY and CDR2 SVGAGI. V lost 10 bases and J 1 base, leaving 14 bases between the germline ends. This CDR3 contains 14 residues. The CDR3 region is CATQGQISNQPQHF. In DNA, the CDR3 is TGTGCCACCCAGGGTCAGATAAGCAATCAGCCCCAGCATTTT.

The chain has TRBV10-3 and TRBJ2-6, with D possibly being TRBD2 (5 bases). This CDR3 is built from 17 residues. The V end was cut by 5 bases, the J end by 0 bases, with 14 bases between. From germline, CDR1 is ENHRY and CDR2 SYGVKD. DNA of the CDR3: TGTGCCATCAGTTTCCGAGAGGGAATCTCTGGGGCCAACGTCCTGACTTTC. It translates to CAISFREGISGANVLTF.

This rearrangement joins TRBV9 to TRBJ1-4; the match to TRBD1 covers 9 bases. The J segment lost 5 bases and the V segment lost 2 bases, leaving 13 bases of the junction unmatched. The CDR3 extends over 18 amino acids. Per germline, CDR1 SGDLS and CDR2 YYNGEE. The CDR3 reads CASSVSAGQGPGNEKLFF. The CDR3 nucleotides are TGTGCCAGCAGCGTTTCAGCAGGACAGGGGCCGGGGAATGAAAAACTGTTTTTT.

This chain links TRBV7-9 with TRBJ1-1; TRBD1 might be the D (5 bases). Germline V CDR1 and CDR2: SEHNR, FQNEAQ (reference sequence). The CDR3 contains 13 residues. Trimming shortened V by 11 bases and J by 6 bases, and 19 bases separated the two germline ends. CDR3 coding DNA: TGTGCCGGTGAGCGGGGGGTAGTGGCTGAAGCTTTCTTT. Its translation is CAGERGVVAEAFF.

The chain recombines TRBV2 with TRBJ1-2; TRBD1 agrees at 7 bases. The germline V gene has CDR1 SNHLY and CDR2 FYNNEI. Trimming at V came to 6 bases and at J to 7 bases, leaving 11 bases not matched to a gene. The CDR3 spans 14 residues. This CDR3 is CASRETGAVSGYTF. DNA for the CDR3: TGTGCCAGCAGGGAAACAGGGGCGGTGAGTGGCTACACCTTC.

V usage is TRBV30 and J usage is TRBJ2-1, with 10 bases that match TRBD2. The trim removed 2 bases at V and 6 bases at J, leaving 10 bases unmatched. Germline V gene data show CDR1 as GTSNPN and CDR2 as SVGIG (reference sequence). The CDR3 totals 16 residues. CDR3 protein: CAWSRVTAGGLNEQFF. DNA for the CDR3: TGTGCCTGGAGTAGGGTGACAGCGGGGGGGCTCAATGAGCAGTTCTTC.

In its sample, this clone was seen many times. V is TRBV6-1 and J is TRBJ1-2, with D perhaps TRBD1 (5 bases). The CDR3 is made up of 13 amino acids. Trimming removed 3 bases at V and 3 bases at J, with 8 bases between. Germline V lookup: CDR1 MNHNS, CDR2 SASEGT. CDR3 DNA sequence: TGTGCCAGCAGTGAGACAGAATACTATGGCTACACCTTC. This encodes CASSETEYYGYTF.

The chain links TRBV7-6 to TRBJ1-5; 7 bases fit TRBD1. Germline CDR1 reads SGHVS; CDR2 reads FNYEAQ. CDR3 size: 14 residues. V shed 5 bases and J 5 bases; nucleotides not matched to a gene: 6. For the CDR3, the DNA is TGTGCCAGCAGCCTCCGACAGGGCGATCAGCCCCAGCATTTT. Translating it yields CASSLRQGDQPQHF. The variable domain in full, completed from reference TRBV7-6 and TRBJ1-5, reads GAGVSQSPRYKVTKRGQDVALRCDPISGHVSLYWYRQALGQGPEFLTYFNYEAQQDKSGLPNDRFSAERPEGSISTLTIQRTEQRDSAMYRCASSLRQGDQPQHFGDGTRLSIL.

J is TRBJ1-4 and V is TRBV5-1; TRBD1 matches at 7 bases. This CDR3 has 15 residues. V was pared by 4 bases and J by 6 bases, with 9 bases of the junction left unmatched. In germline, CDR1 is SGHRS, CDR2 YFSETQ. In nucleotides, the CDR3 is TGCGCCAGCAGCCTAGGACAGGTCGCGGATGAAAAACTGTTTTTT. It is translated as CASSLGQVADEKLFF.

The genes are TRBV7-8 and TRBJ1-1, with D unclear. Germline-derived CDR1 and CDR2 are SGHVS and FQNEAQ. The CDR3 has 13 amino acids. The V and J ends lost 1 base and 5 bases respectively, with 8 bases between them. The CDR3 DNA follows: TGTGCCAGCAGCTTAGGTAGGACTACTGAAGCTTTCTTT. Residues: CASSLGRTTEAFF.

V is TRBV5-1 and J is TRBJ1-4, with D possibly being TRBD1 (5 bases). Trimming shortened V by 4 bases and J by 8 bases, and 21 bases separated the two germline ends. CDR1 and CDR2 (germline): SGHRS, YFSETQ. There are 16 residues in the CDR3. The CDR3, as DNA: TGCGCCAGCAGCCGAAAAACGTCAGGGTGGCCGGAAAAACTGTTTTTT. As protein: CASSRKTSGWPEKLFF.